Sequencing of this TCR beta chain was carried out in a study of blood T cells in healthy people across ages. Study conclusions and caveats: Relative to aged donors, long-lived donors carried more naive CD4+ cells and displayed higher diversity. The recorded TCR beta diversity per million T cells decreased in a roughly linear manner with age.

The CDR3 loop spans 12 amino acids. Germline loops: CDR1 ENHRY, CDR2 SYGVKD. Deletions cut 7 bases from V and 13 bases from J, with 17 bases between. About 10 milliliters of peripheral blood were drawn from each donor into EDTA-treated tubes. A second PCR, run for about 7 to 11 cycles, used a sample-barcoded 5' primer plus a J-beta primer mix. Sequencing of every sample gave 2.5 million or more CDR3-containing paired-end reads. TCRdb used MiXCR to reprocess the 5' RACE reads, holding one entry per CDR3 protein. Altogether around 750,000 distinct CDR3 sequences are present, about 55% being singletons, with the ten largest covering under 50%. Regarding this clonotype: As yet, its antigen is unknown.

The chain couples TRBV10-3 to TRBJ2-4, with a weak D call TRBD1 (6 bases). The sequence was collected from an elderly man in good health. The sample was blood. CDR3 sequence (DNA): TGTGCCATCAAACAGGGTGGATGGGAGCAGTACTTC. Translating gives CAIKQGGWEQYF.